The sequence of this TCR beta chain was determined in a study of blood T cell repertoires in COVID-19. Study as a whole: PBMCs, B-cell-depleted T cells, or T cells were the source of the cDNA or gDNA that made up the material.

The CDR3 covers 16 residues. Unmatched junction bases numbered 2, after V lost 4 bases and J lost 1 base. Per germline, CDR1 SGHDN and CDR2 FVKESK. Using immunoSEQ multiplex PCR, the repertoire was profiled, and TCRdb retains in-frame clones only, with some absent. The sample has around 220,000 clones, roughly 87% seen once; the top ten hold over 1.5%. The sample consisted of peripheral blood. The rearrangement uses TRBV14 and TRBJ2-3; 13 bases are a match to TRBD2. This TCR was sampled from a man aged 35 to 55 with active or convalescent COVID-19. CDR3 amino acids: CASSRLAGGRTDTQYF. Here the CDR3 DNA reads TGTGCCAGCAGCCGACTAGCGGGAGGTCGCACAGATACGCAGTATTTT.